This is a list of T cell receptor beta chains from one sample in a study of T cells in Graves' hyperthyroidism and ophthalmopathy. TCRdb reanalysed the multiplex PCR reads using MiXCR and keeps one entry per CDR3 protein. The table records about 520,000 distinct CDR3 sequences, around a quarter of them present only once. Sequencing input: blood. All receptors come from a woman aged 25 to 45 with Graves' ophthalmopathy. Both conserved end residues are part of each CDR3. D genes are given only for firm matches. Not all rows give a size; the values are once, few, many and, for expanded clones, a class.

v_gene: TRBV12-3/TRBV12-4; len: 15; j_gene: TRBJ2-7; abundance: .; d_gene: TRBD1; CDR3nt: TGTGCCAGCAGGGCTGGACAGGGGGCTTCCTACGAGCAGTACTTC; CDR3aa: CASRAGQGASYEQYF
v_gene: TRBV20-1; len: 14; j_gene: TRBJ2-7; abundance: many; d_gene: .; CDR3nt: TGCAGTGCCATAGACGCCGGGCGGGACTACGAGCAGTACTTC; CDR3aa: CSAIDAGRDYEQYF
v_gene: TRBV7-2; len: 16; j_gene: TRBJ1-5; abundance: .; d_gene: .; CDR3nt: TGTGCCAGCAGCTTAGCCAGGGGCGATGGCAATCAGCCCCAGCATTTT; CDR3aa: CASSLARGDGNQPQHF
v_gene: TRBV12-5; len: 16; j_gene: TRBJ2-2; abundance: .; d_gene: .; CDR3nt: TGTGCTAGTGGCCCCCCTCTCTTGGAGGGCACCGGGGAGCTGTTTTTT; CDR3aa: CASGPPLLEGTGELFF
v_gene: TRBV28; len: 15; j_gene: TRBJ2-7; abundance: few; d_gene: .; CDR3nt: TGTGCCAGCAGTTTGCCGGGCGGTTTCTCCTACGAGCAGTACTTC; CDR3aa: CASSLPGGFSYEQYF
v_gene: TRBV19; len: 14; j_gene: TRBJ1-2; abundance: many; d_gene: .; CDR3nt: TGTGCCAGTAGTATCCGGACGGCTAACTATGGCTACACCTTC; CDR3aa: CASSIRTANYGYTF
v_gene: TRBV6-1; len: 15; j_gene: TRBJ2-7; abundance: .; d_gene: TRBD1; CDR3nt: TGTGCCAGCAGACCGGACAGGATGAGCTCCTACGAGCAGTACTTC; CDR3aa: CASRPDRMSSYEQYF
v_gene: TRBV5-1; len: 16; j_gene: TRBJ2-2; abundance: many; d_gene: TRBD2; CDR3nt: TGCGCCAGCAGCGCAGGGACTACCGCGAACACCGGGGAGCTGTTTTTT; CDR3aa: CASSAGTTANTGELFF
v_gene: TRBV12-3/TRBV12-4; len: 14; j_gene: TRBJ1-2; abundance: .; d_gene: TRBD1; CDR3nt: TGTGCCAGCAGTGCCCGGGACAGGGTACGAGGCTACACCTTC; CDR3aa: CASSARDRVRGYTF
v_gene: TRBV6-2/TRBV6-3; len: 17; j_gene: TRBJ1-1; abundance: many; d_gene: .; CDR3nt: TGTGCCAGCAGTTTCTCCGTTACCGGGACGGGTAACACTGAAGCTTTCTTT; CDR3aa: CASSFSVTGTGNTEAFF
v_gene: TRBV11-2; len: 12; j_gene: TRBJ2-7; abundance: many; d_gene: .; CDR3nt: TGTGCCAGCAGCTTAGATGAGACCGAGCAGTACTTC; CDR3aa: CASSLDETEQYF
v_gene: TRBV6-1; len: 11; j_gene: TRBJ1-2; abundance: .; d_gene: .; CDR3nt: TGTGCCAGCGGACAAATCTATGGCTACACCTTC; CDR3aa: CASGQIYGYTF
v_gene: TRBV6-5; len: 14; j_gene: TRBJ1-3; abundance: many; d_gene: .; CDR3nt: TGTGCCAGCAGTTACGGCAATGCCGGAAACACCATATATTTT; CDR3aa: CASSYGNAGNTIYF
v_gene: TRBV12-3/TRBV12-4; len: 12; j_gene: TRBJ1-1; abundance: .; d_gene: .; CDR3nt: TGTGCCAGCAGCCCCAAAAGGGCTGAAGCTTTCTTT; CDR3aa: CASSPKRAEAFF
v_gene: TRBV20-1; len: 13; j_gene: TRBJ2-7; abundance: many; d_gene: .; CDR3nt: TGCAGTGCTAGACGCGGGATATCCTACGAGCAGTACTTC; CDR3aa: CSARRGISYEQYF
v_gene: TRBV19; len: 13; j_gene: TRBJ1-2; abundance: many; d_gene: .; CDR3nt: TGTGCCAGTAGTACGTTGACGGTAGGAGGCTACACCTTC; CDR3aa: CASSTLTVGGYTF
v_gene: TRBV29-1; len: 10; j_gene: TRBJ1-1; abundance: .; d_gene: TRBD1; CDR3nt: TGCAGCGTTGGGACAGGTGAAGCTTTCTTT; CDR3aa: CSVGTGEAFF
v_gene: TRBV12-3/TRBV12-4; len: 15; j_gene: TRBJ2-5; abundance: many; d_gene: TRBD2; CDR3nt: TGTGCCAGCAGGTCCGGGACTAGAGGGACGGAGACCCAGTACTTC; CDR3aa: CASRSGTRGTETQYF
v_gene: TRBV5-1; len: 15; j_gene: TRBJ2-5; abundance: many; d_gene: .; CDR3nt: TGCGCCAGTACCAGGGGAAGTGGTGAAAGGGAGACCCAGTACTTC; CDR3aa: CASTRGSGERETQYF
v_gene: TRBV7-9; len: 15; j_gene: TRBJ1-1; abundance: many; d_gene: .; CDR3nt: TGTGCCAGCAGTCCGAGGGGATGGGCGAACACTGAAGCTTTCTTT; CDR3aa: CASSPRGWANTEAFF
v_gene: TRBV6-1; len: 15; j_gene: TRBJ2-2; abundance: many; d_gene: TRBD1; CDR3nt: TGTGCCAGCAGTGCCAGGACAGGAGGCACCGGGGAGCTGTTTTTT; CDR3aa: CASSARTGGTGELFF
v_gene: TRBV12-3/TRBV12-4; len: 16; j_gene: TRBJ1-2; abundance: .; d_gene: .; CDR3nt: TGTGCCAGCAGTTCGCACAGGGTCGGCGATGGCTATGGCTACACCTTC; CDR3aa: CASSSHRVGDGYGYTF
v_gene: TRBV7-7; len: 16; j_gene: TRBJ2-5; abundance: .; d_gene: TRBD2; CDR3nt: TGTGCCAGCAGCTTTTTATCTAGCGGGAACCAAGAGACCCAGTACTTC; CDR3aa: CASSFLSSGNQETQYF
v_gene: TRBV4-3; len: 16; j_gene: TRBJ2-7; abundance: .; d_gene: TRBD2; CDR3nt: TGCGCCAGCAGCCAAGGGGGAGTAGCGGGGGCCTACGAGCAGTACTTC; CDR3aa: CASSQGGVAGAYEQYF
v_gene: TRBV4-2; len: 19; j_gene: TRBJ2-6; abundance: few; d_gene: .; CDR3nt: TGTGCCAGCAGCCAAGATACCTGGGACCGCAACTCTGGGGCCAACGTCCTGACTTTC; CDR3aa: CASSQDTWDRNSGANVLTF
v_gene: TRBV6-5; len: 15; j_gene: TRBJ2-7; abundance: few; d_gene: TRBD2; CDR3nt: TGTGCCAGCAGTTTCAATCCTAGCGGGGCATACGAGCAGTACTTC; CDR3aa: CASSFNPSGAYEQYF
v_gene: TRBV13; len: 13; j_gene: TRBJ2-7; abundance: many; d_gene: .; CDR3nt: TGTGCCAGCAGCTTAGCGCAGGGGATCGAGCAGTACTTC; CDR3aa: CASSLAQGIEQYF
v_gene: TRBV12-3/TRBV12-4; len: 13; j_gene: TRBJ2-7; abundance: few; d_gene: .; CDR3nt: TGTGCCAGCAACCGGACACCCAAGGGCGAGCAGTACTTC; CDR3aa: CASNRTPKGEQYF
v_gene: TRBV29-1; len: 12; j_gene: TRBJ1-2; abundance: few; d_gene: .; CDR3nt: TGCAGCGTTGAACAACAGGAGGCTGGCTACACCTTC; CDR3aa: CSVEQQEAGYTF
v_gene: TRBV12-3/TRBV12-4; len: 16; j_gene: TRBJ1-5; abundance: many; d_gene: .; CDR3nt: TGTGCCAGCAGTTTAGCACACGATTATAGCAATCAGCCCCAGCATTTT; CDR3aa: CASSLAHDYSNQPQHF
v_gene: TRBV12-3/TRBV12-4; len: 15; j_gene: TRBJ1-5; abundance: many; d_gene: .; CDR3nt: TGTGCCAGCAGCACTACCGGGACACCGGATCAGCCCCAGCATTTT; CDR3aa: CASSTTGTPDQPQHF
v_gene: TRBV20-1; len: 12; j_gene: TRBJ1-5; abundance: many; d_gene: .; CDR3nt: TGCAGTGCTGGCTCCGGGTCTCGGCCCCAGCATTTT; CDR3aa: CSAGSGSRPQHF
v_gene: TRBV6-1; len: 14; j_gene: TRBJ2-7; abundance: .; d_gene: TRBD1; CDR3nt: TGTGCCAGCAGTCCCGGGACAGGGGAGGACGAGCAGTACTTC; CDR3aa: CASSPGTGEDEQYF
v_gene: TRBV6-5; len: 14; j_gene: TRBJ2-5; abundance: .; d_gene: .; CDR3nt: TGTGCCAGCAGTTTTGCTACAGCACAAGAGACCCAGTACTTC; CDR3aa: CASSFATAQETQYF
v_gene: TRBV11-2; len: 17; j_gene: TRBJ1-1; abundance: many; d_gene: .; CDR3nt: TGTGCCAGCAGCTTTGGGGCCGGACGGGAAATGAACACTGAAGCTTTCTTT; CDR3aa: CASSFGAGREMNTEAFF
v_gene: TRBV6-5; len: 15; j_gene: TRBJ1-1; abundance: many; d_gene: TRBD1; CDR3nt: TGTGCCAGCAGTTTGGATCGAGGGGGCCAGACTGAAGCTTTCTTT; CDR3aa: CASSLDRGGQTEAFF
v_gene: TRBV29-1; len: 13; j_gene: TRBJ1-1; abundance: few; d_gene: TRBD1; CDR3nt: TGCAGCGTGGGACAGGGGGCTGACACTGAAGCTTTCTTT; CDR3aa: CSVGQGADTEAFF
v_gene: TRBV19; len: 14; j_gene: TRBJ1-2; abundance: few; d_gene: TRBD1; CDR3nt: TGTGCCAGTAGGAGAAGGGACAGGGGCTCTGGCTACACCTTC; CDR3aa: CASRRRDRGSGYTF
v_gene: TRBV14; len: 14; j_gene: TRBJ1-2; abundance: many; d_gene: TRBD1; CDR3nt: TGTGCCAGCAGCCAGATGACAGGGCCCTATGGCTACACCTTC; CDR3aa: CASSQMTGPYGYTF
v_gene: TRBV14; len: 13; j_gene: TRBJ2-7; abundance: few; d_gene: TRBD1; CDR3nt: TGTGCCAGCAGCCAGGACAGGGCGAACGAGCAGTACTTC; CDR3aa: CASSQDRANEQYF
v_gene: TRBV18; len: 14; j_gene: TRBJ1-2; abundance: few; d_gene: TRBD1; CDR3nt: TGTGCCAGCTCACCCCCCAGGGGGAGCTATGGCTACACCTTC; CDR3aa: CASSPPRGSYGYTF
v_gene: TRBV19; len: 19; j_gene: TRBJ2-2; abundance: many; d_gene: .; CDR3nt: TGTGCCAGTAGTATCGGGCAGGGGGCGCGACGGGGGGATCCTGGGGAGCTGTTTTTT; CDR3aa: CASSIGQGARRGDPGELFF
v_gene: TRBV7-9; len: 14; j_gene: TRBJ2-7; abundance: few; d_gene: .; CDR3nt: TGTGCCAGCAGCTTCGGGCAATACTCCTACGAGCAGTACTTC; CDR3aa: CASSFGQYSYEQYF
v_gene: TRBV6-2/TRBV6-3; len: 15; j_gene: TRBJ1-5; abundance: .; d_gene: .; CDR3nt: TGTGCCAGCAGCCGACAGGCCTATAGCAATCAGCCCCAGCATTTT; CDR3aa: CASSRQAYSNQPQHF
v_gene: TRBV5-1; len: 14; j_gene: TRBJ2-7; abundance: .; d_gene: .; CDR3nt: TGCGCCAGCAGCAAGGTCGATGGGGCTTACGAGCAGTACTTC; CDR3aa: CASSKVDGAYEQYF
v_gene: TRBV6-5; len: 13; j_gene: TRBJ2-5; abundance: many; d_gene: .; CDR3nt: TGTGCCAGCAGTTACGGAGGGGGGGAGACCCAGTACTTC; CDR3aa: CASSYGGGETQYF
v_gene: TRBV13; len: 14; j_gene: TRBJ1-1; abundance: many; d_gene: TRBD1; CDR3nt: TGTGCCAGCAGCGTACGGGACAGGGTCTTTGAAGCTTTCTTT; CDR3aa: CASSVRDRVFEAFF
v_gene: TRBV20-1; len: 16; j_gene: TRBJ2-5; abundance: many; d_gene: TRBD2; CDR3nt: TGCAGTGTTAGGGGCCCTAGCGGGGGTGGTTCAGAGACCCAGTACTTC; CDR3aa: CSVRGPSGGGSETQYF
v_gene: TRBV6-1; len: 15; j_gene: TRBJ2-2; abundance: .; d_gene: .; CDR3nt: TGTGCCAGCAGTGCCGCAGCTACGAACACCGGGGAGCTGTTTTTT; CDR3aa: CASSAAATNTGELFF
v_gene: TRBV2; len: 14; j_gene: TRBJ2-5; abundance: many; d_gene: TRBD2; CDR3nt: TGTGCCAGCAGTGACCCGGGGGGTCCGAAGACCCAGTACTTC; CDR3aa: CASSDPGGPKTQYF
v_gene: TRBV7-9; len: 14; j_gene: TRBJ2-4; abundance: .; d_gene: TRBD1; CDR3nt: TGTGCCAGCCTGCAAGGGGGCGCAGATAACATTAAGTACTTC; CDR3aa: CASLQGGADNIKYF
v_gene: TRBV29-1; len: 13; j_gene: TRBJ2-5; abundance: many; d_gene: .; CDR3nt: TGCAGCGTTGAATCCCCAATTCAAGAGACCCAGTACTTC; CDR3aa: CSVESPIQETQYF
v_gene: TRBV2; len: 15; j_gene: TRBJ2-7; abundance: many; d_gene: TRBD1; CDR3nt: TGTGCCAGCAGAGAATCCGGGACAGGAACCTACGAGCAGTACTTC; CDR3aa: CASRESGTGTYEQYF
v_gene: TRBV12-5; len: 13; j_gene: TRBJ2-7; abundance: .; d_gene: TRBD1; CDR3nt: TGTGCTAGTGGTTGGACAGGGGCCTACGAGCAGTACTTC; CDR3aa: CASGWTGAYEQYF
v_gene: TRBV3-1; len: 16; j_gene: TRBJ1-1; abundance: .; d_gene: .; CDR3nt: TGTGCCAGCAGCAACGAACGACAGCGTCTGAACACTGAAGCTTTCTTT; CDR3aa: CASSNERQRLNTEAFF
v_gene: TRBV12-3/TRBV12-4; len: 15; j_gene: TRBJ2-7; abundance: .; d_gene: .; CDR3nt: TGTGCCAGCACCCCCCACCTGGAGGGTATGAACGAGCAGTACTTC; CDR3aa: CASTPHLEGMNEQYF
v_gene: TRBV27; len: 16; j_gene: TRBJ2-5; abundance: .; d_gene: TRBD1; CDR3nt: TGTGCCAGCAGCCCACTGGACAGGGGGGTACGAGAGACCCAGTACTTC; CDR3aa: CASSPLDRGVRETQYF
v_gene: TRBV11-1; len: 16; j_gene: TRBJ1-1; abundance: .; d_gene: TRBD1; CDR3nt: TGTGCCAGCAGCTTAGAGGCCTGGGACAGGGGATCTGAAGCTTTCTTT; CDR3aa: CASSLEAWDRGSEAFF
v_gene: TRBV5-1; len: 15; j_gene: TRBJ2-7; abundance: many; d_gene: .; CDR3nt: TGCGCCAGCAGCTTGGCGCGGGCCGGTTCCTACGAGCAGTACTTC; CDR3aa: CASSLARAGSYEQYF